This T cell receptor beta chain came from a study of OX40 agonist ivuxolimab in advanced cancers. At the level of the whole study: Ivuxolimab was a fully human IgG2 agonistic monoclonal antibody targeting the costimulatory receptor OX40 (CD134). Prior anti-PD-1, anti-PD-L1 or anti-CTLA-4 therapy was permitted, and checkpoint inhibitors had been received by about 44% of dose-escalation patients. The monotherapy dose-escalation portion (N of about 47 patients) of the phase I ivuxolimab trial is reported in the paper. In the dose-escalation cohort, approximately 82% of patients were male, and the mean age was around 65 years with a range of about 20 to 79. Intravenous ivuxolimab was administered to patients every 2 weeks at six dose levels: 0.01, 0.1, 0.3, 1.5, 3 and 10 mg/kg. Partial responses were achieved by three dose-escalation patients, of whom one had hepatocellular carcinoma and two had cutaneous melanoma. Among the roughly 50 dose-escalation patients, about 20 had hepatocellular carcinoma, approximately 15 melanoma, 9 renal cell carcinoma and 9 head and neck cancer. Peripheral TCRbeta sequencing aimed to test whether ivuxolimab altered TCR sequence diversity and caused clonal T-cell expansion.

This clone showed up just once. Its antigen is unknown. Base quality data are lacking; no much larger clone is found one base away. Study-wide conclusions, independent of this receptor: After ivuxolimab, CD8+ T cells had more expanded clones than CD4+ T cells on average. At doses of 0.1 to 3.0 mg/kg, clonal expansion of both CD4+ and CD8+ blood T cells was observed from baseline to week 6. Low levels of normalized T-cell clonal expansion were also shown by some nonresponding patients. Which antigens the clonally expanded peripheral T cells were specific for was not determined. In the 0.1-3.0 mg/kg groups, partial responders were among the patients with the lowest normalized peripheral clonal expansion, particularly in CD8+ T cells.

Patients with autoimmune disease history or receiving systemic immunosuppression were excluded from the trial. Peripheral blood for TCR sequencing was collected from all dose cohorts at baseline, on cycle 4 day 1, and on cycle 7 day 1. The samples were taken from a phase I, first-in-human, multicenter, open-label dose-escalation trial of ivuxolimab. The trial enrolled adults with locally advanced or metastatic head and neck squamous cell, hepatocellular, melanoma or renal cell carcinoma. CD4+ and CD8+ T cells were sorted separately from peripheral blood before TCR sequencing. The CDR1 and CDR2 encoded by the germline V gene are MDHEN and SYDVKM. V lost 2 bases and J lost 9 bases; the stretch between them is 8 bases long. The CDR3 goes from the cysteine to the phenylalanine over 12 residues. Of all the DNA, just the CDR3 is kept, 36 bases in frame from base 1. Genomic DNA was isolated from the sorted cells so that the TCRbeta CDR3 region could be sequenced. The immunoSEQ Assay was used for sequencing of TCRbeta CDR3 regions. TCRdb limited this immuneACCESS table to in-frame rearrangements with V and J called. A share of clones is missing; checked studies link under half to unresolved V genes, and the rest is unexplained. The sample table contains 35,000 to 45,000 clones; only one count was recorded for about 90% of them. The leading ten clones occupy 12% to 15% of the sample.

Sample: CD4+ or CD8+ T cells sorted from blood, taken in a trial of the OX40 agonist ivuxolimab. Recombination connected TRBV28 to TRBJ2-1; a tentative D match to TRBD1 spans 5 bases. The TCR comes from an adult with an advanced solid tumor such as melanoma, head and neck, liver or kidney cancer. The sequenced DNA is TGTGCCAGCAGTTTAGGGGCTGGTGAGCAGTTCTTC. It encodes CASSLGAGEQFF.